This T cell receptor beta chain was observed in a study of beta chain features in type 1 diabetes (dated by TCRdb to between 2018 and 2020). Background on the whole study: Mean age, gender distribution, total cell number and subset yield did not differ between patients and healthy donors. A total of 85 million to 110 million sorted cells were examined across all samples, and RNA yield correlated strongly with the number of cells per subset. The study compared TCRB repertoires of sorted circulating CD4+ T cell subsets between recently diagnosed type 1 diabetes patients and matched healthy donors. Whereas all 30 or so donors provided naive and central memory subsets, regulatory and stem cell-like memory subsets were isolated from just 8 patients and about eight healthy donors.

The entire amount of isolated RNA was reverse transcribed using the High Capacity cDNA Reverse Transcription Kit, so the sequenced TCRB transcripts were expressed ones. Deep immunoSEQ sequencing was performed on naive, central memory and regulatory T cell samples, with an average of roughly 4 million total reads per sample. Sorted cells were lysed in RLT buffer, and RNA was extracted using DNase-treated RNeasy Micro or Mini kits according to cell number. To prevent cross-contamination, each cell subset was processed individually, whereas patient and healthy donor samples were processed jointly. The immunoSEQ multiplex PCR was used to amplify TCRB sequences from cDNA, yielding 87-bp fragments that span the CDR3 region. Sequencing of the amplicons was performed on the Illumina HiSeq platform. The original methods were these. Synthetic template baselines were used to correct PCR bias computationally, reads within Hamming distance 2 were collapsed together, and singletons that could not be merged were discarded. Reads were aligned against IMGT to assign V, D and J genes, CDR3 length and insertions or deletions at six rearrangement sites. Within each subset, clonotype counts were normalized to sorted cell number, after which true diversity and Gini coefficients were computed with the tcR R package. The overlap coefficient, calculated on TCRB nucleotide sequences, was used to quantify repertoire sharing. As a proxy for the pre-selection repertoire, out-of-frame TCRB sequences from naive cells were analyzed. The immuneACCESS repertoire file appears here via TCRdb, limited to in-frame rearrangements. These files lack a portion of the clones; in checked studies, under half of the deficit traces to unresolved V genes, and the cause of the others is not known. V, J and clone size reflect that table, while D and trimming were determined from the DNA. The sample includes about 700,000 clones, with over 10% observed a single time. Jointly, the top ten make up roughly 0.022% of the sample.

This clone occurred a few times. The target of this receptor is not known. No quality values exist for individual bases; no much larger clone is one base distant. Taken from the germline V gene (reference sequence), the CDR1 and CDR2 loops are SEHNR and FQNEAQ. V and J are truncated by 5 bases and 1 base respectively, leaving an intervening sequence of 8 bases. Including the terminal cysteine and phenylalanine, the CDR3 comprises 13 residues. The kept DNA is CDR3 alone, 39 bases in frame from the first base. Beyond this particular receptor, the publication reports: Shorter templates might have been favored by PCR, but patient and control samples were amplified and corrected together, so both groups would have been affected equally by any skew. Because small numbers of individuals were included in the HLA sub-analyses, any influence of HLA type on TCRB rearrangement was left unresolved. Naive, central memory and regulatory TCRB repertoires appeared to be more similar among patients than among healthy donors. Sequencing cDNA rather than genomic DNA could over-represent highly expressing activated cells, although activation and CD3 levels did not differ between groups. Type 1 diabetes patients showed a moderate but significant shortening of TCRB CDR3 length in all four CD4+ subsets. At VDJ recombination sites, type 1 diabetes patients had fewer insertions and more deleted nucleotides, which implies abnormalities in thymic rearrangement.

From each donor, a single peripheral blood sample of 95 to 150 mL on average was drawn into heparinised tubes. Naive, central memory, regulatory and stem cell-like memory CD4+ T cells were sorted on a BD FACSAria II using a panel including CD45RO, CCR7, CD25, CD127, CD95 and CD27. A purity above 98% was achieved for all sorted populations. PBMCs were isolated immediately by Lymphoprep density gradient centrifugation and stained directly without culture. So that batch effects would be minimized, each experiment stained and sorted samples in pairs, pairing one healthy donor with one patient. The chain uses TRBV7-9 and TRBJ1-1; 6 matching bases give a weak D call of TRBD1. Sequenced material: naive CD4+ T cells from blood. Interpreted using the paper, the cell subset or site label stands for: true naive CD4+ T cells. The source of this sequence is a man younger than 35 with type 1 diabetes. CDR3 sequence: CASSTGQNTEAFF. The DNA is TGTGCCAGCAGCACGGGACAGAACACTGAAGCTTTCTTT.